The clone carrying this TCR beta chain was seen a handful of times. Its specificity is not known. Compared with germline, one end of the junction differs, possibly owing to a read error. The CDR3 is made up of 15 amino acids. Germline-derived CDR1 and CDR2 are MNHEY and SMNVEV (reference sequence). The data were taken from a study of post-analysis software for immune sequencing data. Study-level background: Relapsing-remitting, secondary progressive and progressive-relapsing forms of multiple sclerosis all featured among disease courses.

General study findings and limits: A few TRBV segments were significantly more frequent in patients than in controls. TRBV5-6, TRBV5-1 and TRBV20-1 were among these segments. For normalized Chao1 diversity, multiple sclerosis patients scored significantly lower than controls did. Batch-matched samples strongly co-clustered by F measure.

Unique molecular identifiers featured in each of the TCR beta cDNA libraries. Starting from approximately 0.95 to 9.8 million T cells, the study yielded about 490,000 cDNA molecules. TCRdb re-called the PCR reads through MiXCR, storing one row per CDR3 protein. The data show about half a million distinct CDR3 sequences, with 30% to 40% seen just once and approximately 5.4% held by the top ten. The origin of this receptor is a girl aged 2-17 years with multiple sclerosis. The sequencing input was blood. The chain has TRBV27 and TRBJ2-1; D is possibly TRBD1 or TRBD2 (6 bases each). Written as DNA, the CDR3 is TGTGCCAGCAGTTTCGATGGGGGGCCGGCTAATGCGCAGTTCTTC. Protein: CASSFDGGPANAQFF.